The 11 T cell receptor beta chains below all came from one sample that was sequenced in a study of blood T cell repertoires in COVID-19 (dated by TCRdb to the early 2020s). The protocol used for the library was the immunoSEQ multiplex PCR assay. The clones in this table, taken by TCRdb from immuneACCESS, are in-frame only. Not every clone is retained; where verified, under half of the shortfall comes from an unresolved V gene, and the cause of the rest is unknown. This sample comprises roughly 200,000 clones, roughly 80% of them detected only once. The ten largest clones represent 10% to 13% of the sample. Material for sequencing was peripheral blood. Receptor source: a woman aged 80 or over with COVID-19, enrolled during active disease.

Concerning this clone itself: Other nucleotide sequences from this sample produce the same CDR3. V usage is TRBV18 and J usage is TRBJ2-1; 13 bases are a match to TRBD2. V shed 6 bases and J 10 bases; nucleotides not matched to a gene: 9. CDR1 and CDR2 (germline): KGHSH, LQKENI. The CDR3 sequence is 15 residues long. The CDR3 here is CASSPTSGGAYEQFF. The DNA of the CDR3 is TGTGCCAGCTCCCCTACTAGCGGGGGGGCATACGAGCAGTTCTTC.

There are a few counts of this clone. V usage is TRBV28 and J usage is TRBJ1-5; 12 bases align to TRBD1. Germline V lookup: CDR1 MDHEN, CDR2 SYDVKM. Unmatched junction bases numbered 9, after V lost 6 bases and J lost 15 bases. CDR3 length: 13 residues. The DNA for the CDR3 is TGTGCCAGCAGGACGGGACAGGGGGCTACTTGGCATTTT. Encoded protein: CASRTGQGATWHF.

The chain joins TRBV7-9 to TRBJ2-3; no clear D. Germline V gene sequence: CDR1 SEHNR, CDR2 FQNEAQ (reference sequence). The CDR3 contains 13 residues. Trimming cost V 8 bases and J 4 bases, with 13 bases left between them. CDR3 protein: CASCPSNADTQYF. The CDR3 DNA reads as TGTGCCAGCTGTCCAAGCAACGCAGATACGCAGTATTTT.

The rearrangement links TRBV18 to TRBJ2-1; 11 bases align to TRBD2. CDR3 length: 16 residues. Trimming took 3 bases from V and 7 from J; bases not matched to a gene: 8. Germline V gene sequence: CDR1 KGHSH, CDR2 LQKENI. CDR3 region: CASSPYSGGAINEQFF. The CDR3 DNA is TGTGCCAGCTCACCGTATAGCGGGGGGGCCATAAATGAGCAGTTCTTC.

V usage is TRBV7-8 and J usage is TRBJ2-3; D might be TRBD2 (7 bases). Germline V gene sequence: CDR1 SGHVS, CDR2 FQNEAQ. The CDR3 length is 15 residues. V shed 4 bases and J shed 6 bases, with 17 bases lying between them. The DNA of the CDR3 is TGTGCCAGCAGCTCTCCGAGGGGGGGGGCGGATACGCAGTATTTT. Translated: CASSSPRGGADTQYF.

The CDR3 is CASSLGQGNEQFF. The CDR3 nucleotides read TGTGCCAGCTCACTCGGACAGGGGAATGAGCAGTTCTTC. The chain employs TRBV18 and TRBJ2-1, with 9 bases identical to TRBD1. Germline V gene sequence: CDR1 KGHSH, CDR2 LQKENI. The CDR3 runs 13 residues. Unmatched junction bases numbered 2, after V lost 4 bases and J lost 7 bases. The full variable domain, rest sourced from reference TRBV18 and TRBJ2-1, is NAGVMQNPRHLVRRRGQEARLRCSPMKGHSHVYWYRQLPEEGLKFMVYLQKENIIDESGMPKERFSAEFPKEGPSILRIQQVVRGDSAAYFCASSLGQGNEQFFGPGTRLTVL.

This chain joins TRBV19 and TRBJ1-5; TRBD1 agrees at 12 bases. After removal of 3 bases from V and 7 bases from J, the junction contained 10 bases not matched to a gene. In germline, CDR1 is LNHDA, CDR2 SQIVND (reference sequence). The CDR3 runs to 17 residues. CDR3: CASSITGGQGAGQPQHF. The CDR3 DNA reads as TGTGCCAGTAGTATCACAGGGGGACAGGGGGCAGGGCAGCCCCAGCATTTT.

The genes are TRBV6-5 and TRBJ2-5, with a tentative D call TRBD1 (6 bases). The CDR3 sequence is 14 residues long. V was trimmed by 6 bases and J by 9 bases, leaving 20 bases between them. Germline values: CDR1 MNHEY, CDR2 SVGAGI. The CDR3 protein is CASRRDKGSGAQYF. The CDR3 DNA is TGTGCCAGCAGACGGGACAAGGGTAGTGGGGCCCAGTACTTC.

V is TRBV7-2 and J is TRBJ2-3, with D unresolved. Germline CDR1 and CDR2: SGHTA and FQGNSA. The CDR3 consists of 12 residues. V lost 0 bases to trimming and J lost 9 bases, with 7 bases between them. CDR3 sequence (DNA): TGTGCCAGCAGCTTAGCGGGCCGGACGCAGTATTTT. Protein: CASSLAGRTQYF.

The J gene is TRBJ1-1, the V gene TRBV6-1; TRBD1 matches 8 bases. CDR1 and CDR2 from the germline V gene are MNHNS and SASEGT. With V trimmed by 2 bases and J by 13 bases, 15 bases remained unmatched. CDR3 length equals 15 residues. CDR3 coding DNA: TGTGCCAGCAGTGAACTTGGGACAGGCCCGGGTCATGGTTTCTTT. Translated, it gives CASSELGTGPGHGFF.

This clone was detected only once. The chain is built from TRBV5-4 and TRBJ2-5, with a weak D call TRBD2 (6 bases). The V gene lost 4 bases and the J gene lost 0 bases, with 13 bases spanning the gap. CDR3 length: 15 amino acids. Germline V gives CDR1 SGHNT, CDR2 YYREEE (reference sequence). The DNA of the CDR3 is TGTGCCAGCAGCCCGACGGAGGGTAACCAAGAGACCCAGTACTTC. Translated, it gives CASSPTEGNQETQYF. Supplemented by reference TRBV5-4 and TRBJ2-5, the full variable domain reads ETGVTQSPTHLIKTRGQQVTLRCSSQSGHNTVSWYQQALGQGPQFIFQYYREEENGRGNFPPRFSGLQFPNYSSELNVNALELDDSALYLCASSPTEGNQETQYFGPGTRLLVL.